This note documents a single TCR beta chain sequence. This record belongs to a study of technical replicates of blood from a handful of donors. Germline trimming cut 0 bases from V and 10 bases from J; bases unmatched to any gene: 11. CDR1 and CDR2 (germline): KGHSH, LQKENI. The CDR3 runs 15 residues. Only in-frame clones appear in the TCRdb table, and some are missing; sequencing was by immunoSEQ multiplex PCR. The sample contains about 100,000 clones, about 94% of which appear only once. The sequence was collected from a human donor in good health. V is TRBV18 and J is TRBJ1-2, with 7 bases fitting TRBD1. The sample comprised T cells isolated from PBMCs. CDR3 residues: CASSPPGQQTIYYTF. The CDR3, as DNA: TGTGCCAGCTCACCACCGGGACAGCAAACCATCTACTACACCTTC. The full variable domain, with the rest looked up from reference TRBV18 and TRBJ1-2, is NAGVMQNPRHLVRRRGQEARLRCSPMKGHSHVYWYRQLPEEGLKFMVYLQKENIIDESGMPKERFSAEFPKEGPSILRIQQVVRGDSAAYFCASSPPGQQTIYYTFGSGTRLTVV.